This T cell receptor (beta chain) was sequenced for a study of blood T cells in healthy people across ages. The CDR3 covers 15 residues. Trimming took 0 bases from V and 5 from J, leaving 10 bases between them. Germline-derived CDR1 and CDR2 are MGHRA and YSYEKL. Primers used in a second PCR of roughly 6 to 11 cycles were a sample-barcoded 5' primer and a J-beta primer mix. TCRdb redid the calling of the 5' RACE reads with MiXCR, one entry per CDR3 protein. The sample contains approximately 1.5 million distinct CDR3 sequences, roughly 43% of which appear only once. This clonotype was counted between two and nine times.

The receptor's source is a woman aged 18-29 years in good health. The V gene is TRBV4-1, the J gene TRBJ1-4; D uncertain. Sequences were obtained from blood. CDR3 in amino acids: CASSQDLSLNEKLFF. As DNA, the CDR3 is TGCGCCAGCAGCCAAGATCTCTCGTTGAATGAAAAACTGTTTTTT.